This T cell receptor beta chain was recovered during a study of CD8+ T cells in alopecia areata. Details on this clone: What it recognizes is unknown.

Isolated RNA was reverse transcribed into cDNA used as the sequencing template. Measured with immunoSEQ multiplex PCR; TCRdb has only the in-frame clones, and not every one. This sample has about 140,000 clones; about three fifths occur once, and the top ten carry approximately 4.3%. The V gene's germline CDR1 is SGDLS and CDR2 YYNGEE. Trimming pared 3 bases from V and 6 bases from J, leaving 20 bases between. The CDR3 totals 16 residues. Study-level points and caveats: The study found higher clonality in lesional than normal scalp, especially in alopecia totalis/universalis. Clarity of TCR sharing across patients fell short of that in mice, possibly HLA-related.

Specimen: CD4+ T cells sorted from blood. This TCR was recovered from a human donor in good health. The chain combines TRBV9 with TRBJ2-3, with D unclear. The CDR3 DNA follows: TGTGCCAGCAGCGCCGGATTACGTCCCGGTCCGGATACGCAGTATTTT. Its protein product is CASSAGLRPGPDTQYF.